This T cell receptor beta chain was sequenced for a study of T cells in Graves' hyperthyroidism and ophthalmopathy. This clonotype was recorded many times. Germline loops: CDR1 PRHDT, CDR2 FYEKMQ (reference sequence). Trimming shortened V by 1 base and J by 3 bases, and 10 bases separated the two germline ends. CDR3 size: 14 residues. The TCR beta CDR3 regions underwent amplification using RNA transcripts as the source. The TCR CDR3 was amplified in a first-round RT-PCR using the HTBI primer set. TCRdb reanalysed the multiplex PCR reads using MiXCR and keeps one entry per CDR3 protein. Among roughly 250,000 distinct CDR3 sequences listed, more than 14% were seen once.

The rearrangement uses TRBV13 and TRBJ2-7; possible D gene TRBD1, 5 bases. Input material: blood. This receptor was obtained from a woman in her forties with Graves' hyperthyroidism that later progressed to Graves' ophthalmopathy. In nucleotides, the CDR3 is TGTGCCAGCAGCTTAGCTCAGGGCTACTACGAGCAGTACTTC. Protein product: CASSLAQGYYEQYF.